This TCR beta chain was profiled in a study of T-cell memory formation after mild COVID-19. In the study overall: In these data, TCR clusters were largely donor specific. General study findings and limits: Day 15 to 85 contracting clones showed balanced CD4/CD8; day 15 to 37 expanders favored CD4+. Researchers found some responding clones in pre-infection memory, a sign that cross-reactive memory joined.

TCRdb re-analysed the 5' RACE reads in MiXCR, keeping a single row per CDR3 protein. This sample has under 350,000 distinct CDR3 sequences; around 15% occur once, and the top ten carry approximately 23%. CDR3 length: 15 amino acids. Losses at the gene ends were 2 bases for V and 10 bases for J; bases not matched to a gene: 12. Germline lookup yields CDR1 SGHDT and CDR2 YYEEEE. Remarks on this clonotype: Its antigen is undetermined.

V usage is TRBV5-6 and J usage is TRBJ2-1; TRBD2 matches 7 bases. This receptor was taken from a man in his late teens or twenties who had mild COVID-19 (a few samples of this study predate the infection). Cell type and time point are not known. Sequencing used PBMCs or a T cell subset sorted from them (not recorded which). In nucleotides, the CDR3 is TGTGCCAGCAGCTTCCAGCAGTCTCTGCGGGAGGAGCAGTTCTTC. Translating gives CASSFQQSLREEQFF.